This TCR beta chain was found in a study of CD8 T cells in ankylosing spondylitis. Notes on this clonotype: Antigen unknown.

TCRdb ran MiXCR on the 5' RACE reads and lists one entry per CDR3 protein. Here the sample spans about 150,000 distinct CDR3 sequences, roughly 10% being singletons. Findings and caveats of the study: Relatively rare in peripheral blood, disease-linked clones were also CD8+. As reported, disease-linked clones showed significant enrichment in matched ankylosing spondylitis synovial fluid.

The length of the CDR3 is 16 residues. Germline V lookup: CDR1 DFQATT, CDR2 SNEGSKA (reference sequence). Trimming stripped 6 bases from V and 0 bases from J, with 18 bases between. This rearrangement joins TRBV20-1 to TRBJ1-3; TRBD1 is a possible D gene (6 bases). What was sequenced was blood, either unsorted or a sorted T cell fraction (not recorded which). The receptor was isolated from a female donor with ankylosing spondylitis or in good health (not recorded which). The CDR3: CSAEGEGQLSGNTIYF. The CDR3 DNA sequence: TGCAGTGCGGAGGGGGAAGGACAGCTCTCTGGAAACACCATATATTTT.